One TCR beta chain is described in this entry. The antigen is unknown. The data stem from a study of glioma-infiltrating T cells. The wider study: WHO grade II oligodendrogliomas or astrocytomas, plus non-recurrent WHO grade IV glioblastomas, were sampled.

Using RNA template, CDR3s of TCR alpha and beta were amplified with iRepertoire arm-PCR. TCRdb reanalysed the multiplex PCR reads using MiXCR and keeps one entry per CDR3 protein. The sample includes 300,000 to 450,000 distinct CDR3 sequences, approximately 42% of them seen just once. Overall study findings and caveats: Patients with low tissue-blood divergence carried a signature set of shared blood CDR3 motifs.

This CDR3 has 16 amino acids. V lost 1 base, J lost 2 bases, and 6 bases stayed unmatched. CDR1 is DFQATT, CDR2 SNEGSKA, per germline (reference sequence). The rearrangement joins TRBV20-1 to TRBJ2-2, with 8 positions matching TRBD2. The sequencing input was glioma tissue, nonneoplastic brain tissue, or PBMCs (not recorded which). The receptor was derived from a human donor with low-grade glioma or glioblastoma, undergoing nonglioma brain surgery, or in good health (not recorded which). The CDR3, as DNA: TGCAGTGCTAGAGGGCTAGCGGGCCTTAACACCGGGGAGCTGTTTTTT. Translating gives CSARGLAGLNTGELFF.